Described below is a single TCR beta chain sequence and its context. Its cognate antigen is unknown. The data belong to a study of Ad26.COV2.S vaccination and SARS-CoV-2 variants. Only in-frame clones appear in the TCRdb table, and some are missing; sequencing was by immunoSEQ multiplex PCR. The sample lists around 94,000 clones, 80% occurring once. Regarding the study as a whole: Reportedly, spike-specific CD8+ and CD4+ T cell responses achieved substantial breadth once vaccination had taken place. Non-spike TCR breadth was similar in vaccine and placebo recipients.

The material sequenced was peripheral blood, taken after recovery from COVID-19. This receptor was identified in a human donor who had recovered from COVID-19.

CDR3 in amino acids: CAWSRGMNTEAFF. The CDR3 DNA reads as TGTGCCTGGAGTAGGGGTATGAACACTGAAGCTTTCTTT. The chain combines TRBV30 with TRBJ1-1, with D possibly matching TRBD1 (5 bases). Per the germline V gene, CDR1 is GTSNPN and CDR2 is SVGIG (reference sequence). V shed 2 bases and J shed 0 bases, with 7 bases lying between them. The CDR3 has 13 residues.